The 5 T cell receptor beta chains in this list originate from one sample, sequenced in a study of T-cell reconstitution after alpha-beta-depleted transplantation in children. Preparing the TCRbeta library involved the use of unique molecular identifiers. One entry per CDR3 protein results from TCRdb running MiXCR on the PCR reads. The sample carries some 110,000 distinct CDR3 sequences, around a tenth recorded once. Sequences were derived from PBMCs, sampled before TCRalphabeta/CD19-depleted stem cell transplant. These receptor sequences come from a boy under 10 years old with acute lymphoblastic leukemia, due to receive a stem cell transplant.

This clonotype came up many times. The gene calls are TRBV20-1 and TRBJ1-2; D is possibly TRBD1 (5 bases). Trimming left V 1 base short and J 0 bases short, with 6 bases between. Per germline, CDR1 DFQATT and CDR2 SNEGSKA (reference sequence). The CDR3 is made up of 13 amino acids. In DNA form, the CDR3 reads TGCAGTGCTAGAGGGACAACTAACTATGGCTACACCTTC. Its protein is CSARGTTNYGYTF.

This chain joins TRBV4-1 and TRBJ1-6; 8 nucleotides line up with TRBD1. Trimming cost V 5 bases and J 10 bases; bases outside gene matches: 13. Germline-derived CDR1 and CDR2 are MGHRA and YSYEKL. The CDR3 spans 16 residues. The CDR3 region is CASSTSDRVDRSPLHF. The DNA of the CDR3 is TGCGCCAGCAGCACCTCGGACAGGGTTGATAGGTCACCCCTCCACTTT.

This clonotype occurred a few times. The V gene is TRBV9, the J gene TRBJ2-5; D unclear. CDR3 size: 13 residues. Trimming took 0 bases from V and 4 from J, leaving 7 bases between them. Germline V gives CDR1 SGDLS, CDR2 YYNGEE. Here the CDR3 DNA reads TGTGCCAGCAGCGTAGATGTAAGAGAGACCCAGTACTTC. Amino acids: CASSVDVRETQYF.

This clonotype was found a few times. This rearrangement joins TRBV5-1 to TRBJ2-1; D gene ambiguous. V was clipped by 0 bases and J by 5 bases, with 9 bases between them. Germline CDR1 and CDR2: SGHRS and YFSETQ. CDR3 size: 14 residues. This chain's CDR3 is CASSLEGGDNEQFF. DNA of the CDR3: TGCGCCAGCAGCTTGGAGGGCGGAGACAATGAGCAGTTCTTC.

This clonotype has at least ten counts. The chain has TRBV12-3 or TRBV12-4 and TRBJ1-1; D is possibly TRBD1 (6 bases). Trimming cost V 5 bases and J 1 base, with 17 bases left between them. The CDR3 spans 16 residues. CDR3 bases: TGTGCCAGCAGTCCCACGTTAGGGGGGTGGAACACTGAAGCTTTCTTT. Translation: CASSPTLGGWNTEAFF.